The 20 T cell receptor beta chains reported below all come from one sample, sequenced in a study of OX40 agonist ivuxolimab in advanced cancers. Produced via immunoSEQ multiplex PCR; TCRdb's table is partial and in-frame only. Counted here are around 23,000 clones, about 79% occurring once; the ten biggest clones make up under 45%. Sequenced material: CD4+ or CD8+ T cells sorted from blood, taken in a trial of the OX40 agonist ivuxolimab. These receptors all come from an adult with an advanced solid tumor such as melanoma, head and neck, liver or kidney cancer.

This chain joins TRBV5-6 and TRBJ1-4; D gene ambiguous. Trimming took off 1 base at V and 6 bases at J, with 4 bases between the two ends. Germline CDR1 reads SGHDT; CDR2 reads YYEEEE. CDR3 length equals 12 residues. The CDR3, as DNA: TGTGCCAGCAGCTTGCAGGATGAAAAACTGTTTTTT. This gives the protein CASSLQDEKLFF. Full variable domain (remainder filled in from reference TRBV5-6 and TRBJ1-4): DAGVTQSPTHLIKTRGQQVTLRCSPKSGHDTVSWYQQALGQGPQFIFQYYEEEERQRGNFPDRFSGHQFPNYSSELNVNALLLGDSALYLCASSLQDEKLFFGSGTQLSVL.

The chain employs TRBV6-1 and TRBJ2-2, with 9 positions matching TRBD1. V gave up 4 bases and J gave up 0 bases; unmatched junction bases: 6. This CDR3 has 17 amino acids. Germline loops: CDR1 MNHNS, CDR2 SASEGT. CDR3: CASSASGTGTNTGELFF. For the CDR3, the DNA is TGTGCCAGCAGTGCCTCCGGGACAGGGACGAACACCGGGGAGCTGTTTTTT.

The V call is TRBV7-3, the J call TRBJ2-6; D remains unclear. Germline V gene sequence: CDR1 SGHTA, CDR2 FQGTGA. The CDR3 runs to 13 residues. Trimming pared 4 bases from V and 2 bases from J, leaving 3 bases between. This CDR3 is CASSSAGANVLTF. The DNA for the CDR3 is TGTGCCAGCAGCTCGGCTGGGGCCAACGTCCTGACTTTC.

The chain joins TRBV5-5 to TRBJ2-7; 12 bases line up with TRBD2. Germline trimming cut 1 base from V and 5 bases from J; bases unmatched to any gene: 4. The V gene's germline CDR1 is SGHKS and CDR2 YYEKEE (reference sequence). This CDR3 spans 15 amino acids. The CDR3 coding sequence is TGTGCCAGCAGCTTGAGACTAGCGGGAGTGCACGAGCAGTACTTC. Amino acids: CASSLRLAGVHEQYF.

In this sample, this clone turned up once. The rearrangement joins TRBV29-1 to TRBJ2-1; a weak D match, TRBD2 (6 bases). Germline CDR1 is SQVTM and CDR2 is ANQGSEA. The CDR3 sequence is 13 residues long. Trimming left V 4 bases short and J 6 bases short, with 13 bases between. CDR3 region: CSVGGNWGNEQFF. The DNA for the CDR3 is TGCAGCGTTGGCGGGAATTGGGGCAATGAGCAGTTCTTC.

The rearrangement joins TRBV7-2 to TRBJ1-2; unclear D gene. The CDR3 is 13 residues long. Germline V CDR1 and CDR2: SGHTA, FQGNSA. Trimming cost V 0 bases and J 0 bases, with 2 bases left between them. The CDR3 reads CASSLAPNYGYTF. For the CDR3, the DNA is TGTGCCAGCAGCTTAGCGCCTAACTATGGCTACACCTTC.

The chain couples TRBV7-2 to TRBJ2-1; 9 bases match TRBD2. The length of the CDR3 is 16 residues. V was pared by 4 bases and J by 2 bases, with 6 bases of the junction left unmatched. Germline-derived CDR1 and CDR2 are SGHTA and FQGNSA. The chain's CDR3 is CASSSAGGATYNEQFF. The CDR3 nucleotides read TGTGCCAGCAGCTCCGCGGGGGGGGCGACCTACAATGAGCAGTTCTTC.

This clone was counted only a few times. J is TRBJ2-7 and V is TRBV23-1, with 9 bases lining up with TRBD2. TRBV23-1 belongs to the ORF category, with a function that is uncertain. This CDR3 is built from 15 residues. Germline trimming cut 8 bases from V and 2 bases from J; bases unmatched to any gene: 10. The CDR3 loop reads CASGGLAGAAYEQYF. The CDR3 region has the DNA TGCGCCAGCGGGGGATTAGCGGGAGCTGCCTACGAGCAGTACTTC.

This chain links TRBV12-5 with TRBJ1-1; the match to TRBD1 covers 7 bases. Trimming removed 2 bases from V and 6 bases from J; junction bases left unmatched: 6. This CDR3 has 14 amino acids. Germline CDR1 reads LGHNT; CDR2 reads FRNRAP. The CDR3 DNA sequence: TGTGCTAGTGGTTTGCGAGGGGGCCTAGCTGAAGCTTTCTTT. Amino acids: CASGLRGGLAEAFF.

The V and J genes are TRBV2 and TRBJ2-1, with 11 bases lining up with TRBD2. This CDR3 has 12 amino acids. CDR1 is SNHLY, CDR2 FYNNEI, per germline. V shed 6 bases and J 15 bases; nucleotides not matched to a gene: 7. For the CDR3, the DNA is TGTGCCAGCAGGGGAGGACTAGCGGGTCGGTTCTTC. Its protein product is CASRGGLAGRFF.

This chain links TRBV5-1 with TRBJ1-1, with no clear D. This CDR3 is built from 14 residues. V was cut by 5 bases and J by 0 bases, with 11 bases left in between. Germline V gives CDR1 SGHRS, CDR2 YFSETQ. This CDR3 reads CASSSTVLNTEAFF. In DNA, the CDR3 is TGCGCCAGCAGTTCGACCGTACTGAACACTGAAGCTTTCTTT.

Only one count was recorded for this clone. This chain's CDR3 is CASTDRPYNEQFF. For the CDR3, the DNA is TGTGCCAGTACTGACAGACCCTACAATGAGCAGTTCTTC. V is TRBV19 and J is TRBJ2-1, with D tentatively TRBD1 (5 bases). V shed 7 bases and J shed 2 bases, with 9 bases lying between them. There are 13 residues in the CDR3. Germline CDR1 LNHDA, CDR2 SQIVND (reference sequence). The full variable domain, in which reference TRBV19 and TRBJ2-1 provide the parts outside the CDR3, is DGGITQSPKYLFRKEGQNVTLSCEQNLNHDAMYWYRQDPGQGLRLIYYSQIVNDFQKGDIAEGYSVSREKKESFPLTVTSAQKNPTAFYLCASTDRPYNEQFFGPGTRLTVL.

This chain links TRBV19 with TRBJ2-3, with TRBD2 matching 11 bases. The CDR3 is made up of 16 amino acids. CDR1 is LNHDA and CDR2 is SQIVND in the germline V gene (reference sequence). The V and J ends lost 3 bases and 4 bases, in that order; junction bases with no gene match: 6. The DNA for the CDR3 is TGTGCCAGTAGTATTATTAGCGGGAGGGCGTCAGATACGCAGTATTTT. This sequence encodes CASSIISGRASDTQYF.

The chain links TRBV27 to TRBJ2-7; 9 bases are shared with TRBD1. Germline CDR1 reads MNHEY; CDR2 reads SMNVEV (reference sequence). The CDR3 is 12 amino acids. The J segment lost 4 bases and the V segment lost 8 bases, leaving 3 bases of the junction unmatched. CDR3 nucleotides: TGTGCCAGCGCCGGGACAGGGTACGAGCAGTACTTC. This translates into CASAGTGYEQYF.

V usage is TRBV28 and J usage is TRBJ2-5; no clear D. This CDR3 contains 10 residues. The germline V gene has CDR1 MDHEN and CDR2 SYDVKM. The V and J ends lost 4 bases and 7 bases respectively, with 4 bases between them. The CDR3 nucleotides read TGTGCCAGCAGTTCCGTGACCCAGTACTTC. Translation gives CASSSVTQYF.

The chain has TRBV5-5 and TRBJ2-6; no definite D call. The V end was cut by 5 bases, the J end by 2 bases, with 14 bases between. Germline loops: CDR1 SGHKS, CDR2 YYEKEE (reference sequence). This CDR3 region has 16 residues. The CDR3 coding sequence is TGTGCCAGCAGTCCTGCCTACCACGCTGGGGCCAACGTCCTGACTTTC. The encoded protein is CASSPAYHAGANVLTF.

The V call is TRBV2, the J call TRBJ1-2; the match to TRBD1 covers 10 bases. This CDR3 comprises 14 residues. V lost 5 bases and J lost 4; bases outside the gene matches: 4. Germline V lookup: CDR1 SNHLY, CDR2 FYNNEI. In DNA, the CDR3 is TGTGCCAGCAGTTTGACAGGGGGCGTCTATGGCTACACCTTC. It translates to CASSLTGGVYGYTF.

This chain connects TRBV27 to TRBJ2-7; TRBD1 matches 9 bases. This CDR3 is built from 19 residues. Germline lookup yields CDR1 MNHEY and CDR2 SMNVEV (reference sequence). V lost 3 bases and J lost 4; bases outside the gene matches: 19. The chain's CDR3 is CASSFRAALPGTGMYEQYF. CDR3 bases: TGTGCCAGCAGTTTTCGGGCAGCCCTACCCGGGACAGGGATGTACGAGCAGTACTTC.

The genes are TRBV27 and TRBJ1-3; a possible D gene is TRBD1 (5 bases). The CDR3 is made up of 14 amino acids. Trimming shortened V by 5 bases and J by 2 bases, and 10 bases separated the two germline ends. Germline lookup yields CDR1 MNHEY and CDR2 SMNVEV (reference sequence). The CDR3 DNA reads TGTGCCAGCAGTGTGGGGCTGACTGGAAACACCATATATTTT. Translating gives CASSVGLTGNTIYF.

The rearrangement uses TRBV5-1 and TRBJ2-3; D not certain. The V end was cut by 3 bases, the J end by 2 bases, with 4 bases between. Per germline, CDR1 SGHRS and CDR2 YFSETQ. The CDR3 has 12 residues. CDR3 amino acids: CASSWATDTQYF. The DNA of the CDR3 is TGCGCCAGCAGCTGGGCCACAGATACGCAGTATTTT.